This TCR beta chain was documented in a study of blood T cell repertoires in COVID-19. Overall study context: From the United States, Italy and Spain came samples of acute and convalescent COVID-19. T cells, B-cell-depleted T cells, or PBMCs provided the cDNA or gDNA that served as material.

Germline V gene sequence: CDR1 LGHDT, CDR2 YNNKEL (reference sequence). V gave up 2 bases and J gave up 4 bases, with 9 bases separating them. The CDR3 consists of 14 residues. In the source study's methods: From reference gene primer amplification, estimates of nucleated cell counts were derived. Generated by immunoSEQ multiplex PCR, the TCRdb table keeps only in-frame clones and is missing some. V, J and clone size are those of that table, while D and trimming were read from the DNA. Of 150,000 to 200,000 clones listed, about 82% are singletons. The clonotype comes from a man aged 70-80 years with active or convalescent COVID-19. The chain joins TRBV3-1 (or the pseudogene TRBV3-2) to TRBJ2-1; a weak D match, TRBD1 (5 bases). Sequenced: peripheral blood. This chain's CDR3 is CASSQFGHYNEQFF. CDR3 nucleotide sequence: TGTGCCAGCAGCCAATTCGGACATTACAATGAGCAGTTCTTC.